This T cell receptor beta chain is drawn from a study of cytomegalovirus exposure and HLA in healthy donors (dated by TCRdb to 2015 to 2018). Some background on the complete study: In an earlier analysis of some 610 of the donors, around 300 Gb of sequence data and 117 million unique TCR beta sequences from about 190 million T cells were reported. A separate validation cohort of 100 to 150 different subjects was used in addition to the 666-subject first cohort. A later analysis re-analyzed previously published TCR beta repertoires from hundreds of donors and added high-resolution HLA genotyping to study TCR occurrence patterns. All discovery cohort repertoires had been generated on a single sequencing platform. In an earlier analysis of 550 to 700 of the donors, high-throughput TCR beta sequencing was used to judge whether each TCR beta V gene segment behaved as functional or pseudogenic. Typing coverage differed by locus: A, B, C, DRB1 and DQB1 were typed in roughly 620-630 donors, DQA1 in about 500, DPA1 in 600 to 610, and DPB1 in 472. To predict cytomegalovirus infection status, the study brought together high-throughput TCR immunosequencing, statistical association of individual TCRs with disease status, and machine learning. The study aimed to test whether signatures of past pathogen exposure could be identified by cataloging public T cell receptors. In the later analysis, no new phenotypic data were used to find candidate immune exposures; instead, reliance was placed on TCR beta sequences and their occurrence across donors. Because of strong linkage in the cohort, roughly five DR-DQ haplotypes were treated as single units for association and clustering. The study used immunosequencing to profile the T cell repertoires of several hundred subjects and linked those repertoires to cytomegalovirus serostatus. Genome-wide SNP genotypes for about 65% of the 666 donors were used in a later genetic analysis, which treated that subset as a discovery cohort. About 300 gigabases of sequencing data and roughly 80 million unique TCR sequences made up an early release that covered fewer than 650 HLA-typed donors. Of the roughly 410 genotyped donors, less than 85% were placed in the genetic ancestry cluster associated with self-reported Caucasian donors. HLA typing included class I and class II loci at four-digit resolution. Donor age, sex, ethnicity and CMV serostatus were compiled alongside the repertoire data. Among 300 to 500 genotyped donors of the cohort, an average of approximately 240,000 unique TCR beta nucleotide sequences was sequenced per donor, of which 15% to 20% were non-productive.

V and J are trimmed by 7 bases and 12 bases, and the gene matches miss 10 bases of the junction. The germline V gene yields ENHRY for CDR1 and SYGVKD for CDR2. Taken from cysteine to phenylalanine, the CDR3 has 13 residues. The entry retains the CDR3 DNA only, 39 bases that are in frame from base 1. The library was generated by the immunoSEQ multiplex PCR assay. A mixture of 60 forward primers for TCR Vbeta segments and 13 reverse primers for TCR Jbeta segments was used in the multiplex PCR. The CDR3 region of rearranged TCR beta genes was amplified from genomic DNA with a multiplex PCR assay. The amplified TCR beta libraries were sequenced on the Illumina HiSeq System as 87-base-pair reads. In the original analysis: A later analysis tallied tens of millions of unique TCR beta chains across the roughly 610 repertoires, and approximately 9.9 million of those chains were shared by two or more donors. To remove PCR and sequencing errors, raw reads were error-corrected and collapsed into unique sequences using a nearest-neighbor algorithm that merged closely related sequences. CDR3 sequences were aligned to IMGT reference sequences to assign V, D and J gene segments. For a sequence to be retained, at least a six-nucleotide match to both a V gene segment and a J gene segment was required. A rearrangement counted as productive if the CDR3 had no stop codons and remained in frame with V and J, and every other rearrangement counted as non-productive. CDR3 was defined according to IMGT convention as the region running from the second conserved V-encoded cysteine to the conserved J-encoded phenylalanine. The earlier analysis of some 600 of the donors excluded sequences that lacked an unambiguous match to a single V gene segment. An earlier analysis of around 600 of the donors classified V segments as functional when productive rearrangements were above 56.7% and as segregating when the standard deviation between donors was above 5%. A statistical classification framework was built to diagnose cytomegalovirus status from the catalog of TCR beta chain sequences. A later analysis assigned V and J genes by comparing TCR nucleotide sequences with IMGT/GENE-DB human TR gene sequences. The TCRdist pipeline was used in a later analysis to assign CDR3 sequences and most-parsimonious VDJ recombination scenarios. In a later analysis, each TCR beta chain was defined by its CDR3 amino acid sequence together with its V-gene family, and reads without a unique V-gene family were excluded. To address suspected cross-contamination and a sequencing artifact, a later analysis removed a few hundred highly shared, low-generation-probability nucleotide sequences. A later analysis calculated a clonal expansion index for each public chain from normalized within-repertoire ranks of inferred template counts. A later analysis computed generation probabilities with a VDJ recombination model fitted to out-of-frame rearrangements, and checked the results against IGoR. Hypergeometric tests were used in a later analysis to score TCR-TCR, TCR-HLA and TCR-CMV co-occurrence, with a repertoire-size bias correction applied to the TCR pairs. False discovery rates were estimated in a later analysis by permuting HLA or CMV assignments 20 times. In a later analysis, co-occurring TCRs were grouped using DBSCAN, with TCRdist sequence similarity added in when clustering inside HLA-allele-positive subsets. Repertoires with fewer than 30,000 or more than 120,000 public chains, plus five repertoires with anomalous nucleotide sharing, were excluded from co-occurrence clustering. The clones in this table, taken by TCRdb from immuneACCESS, are in-frame only. Not every clone is retained; where verified, under half of the shortfall comes from an unresolved V gene, and the cause of the rest is unknown. For V, J and clone size, that table is used; D and trimming come from the DNA. This sample holds approximately 190,000 clones; 83% were observed only once. 1.7% of the sample is taken by the ten largest.

The cohort comprised some 730 healthy bone marrow donors. At the time of sampling, all cohort members were nominally healthy, though unrecorded immune exposures were likely present. The donor was CMV seropositive and belonged to the group of more than 250 seropositive cohort members. A peripheral blood sample was provided by each donor, and peripheral blood mononuclear cells were used for TCR beta sequencing. The Qiagen DNeasy Blood Extraction Kit was used to extract genomic DNA from the blood cell samples. This clone was observed a single time. Its antigen remains undetermined. No much larger clone exists at a distance of one base, and base qualities are not known. What the study reported, not specific to this receptor: In a later analysis, some 17,000 TCR beta sequences were associated with specific HLA alleles at a false discovery rate of 0.05. An association between a missense DCLRE1C variant and V-gene and J-gene trimming of TCR beta chains was found in a later genetic analysis and replicated in an independent cohort. An earlier analysis of around 540 of the donors showed that most TCR beta V segments appeared in productive rearrangements either about 87% or about 30% of the time, which broadly matched IMGT annotations. According to a later genetic analysis, donors in an Asian-associated ancestry cluster had fewer N-insertions in productive TCRs than the approximately 670-donor mean. A few of the identified cytomegalovirus-associated TCR beta chains were confirmed in vitro to be specific for cytomegalovirus antigens. In both the original and validation cohorts, the classifier was reported to diagnose cytomegalovirus status with high specificity and sensitivity. Correlated functional status among segregating V segments might be attributable to linkage disequilibrium, but an unknown experimental factor could not be ruled out. Presence/absence analyses assumed roughly uniform sequencing depth across donors, an assumption that may not hold. This cohort had only TCR beta chains sequenced, and the lack of alpha or paired-chain data limited which features could be detected. Compared with equally common non-associated chains, HLA-associated TCR beta chains in a later analysis were more clonally expanded and had lower generation probabilities. The earlier analysis of 587 of the donors excluded over 15 rarely observed V segments, including chromosome 9 orphons, because counts were too low. In a later analysis, most CMV-associated TCR beta chains were found to appear HLA-restricted, with HLA associations seemingly driven largely by CMV exposure. In a later analysis, TCR association rates were found to vary across HLA loci, with the most associated TCRs seen for DRB1 alleles and the fewest for HLA-C alleles. A group of highly shared sequence variants was considered likely to be a technical artifact of the sequencing pipeline. Because the 87-base-pair reads could not distinguish some IMGT-functional V segments, including TRBV6-2 and TRBV6-3, those segments were excluded. The only immune exposure information available for the cohort was CMV serostatus. Across donors, most TCR sequences were observed very rarely, whereas some public TCRs were present in many individuals. According to the authors, the approach could potentially be generalized to other disease states and immunological phenotypes. A further reported finding was that TCR beta sequences accurately predicted the HLA-A and HLA-B alleles for most subjects in the first cohort. The study listed 150 to 200 TCR beta chains as associated with cytomegalovirus. A later analysis reported that several top co-occurrence clusters appeared linked to parvovirus B19, influenza, CMV and Epstein-Barr virus. Because HLA typing was unavailable for some donors at each locus, only the typed subset was used in association tests. Strong co-occurrence of HLA alleles, especially DR and DQ, made assigning TCR associations to individual alleles difficult.

This sequence originates from a man aged 40-49 years in good health and CMV-seropositive. The chain was built from TRBV10-3 and TRBJ2-1; TRBD2 agrees with 9 junctional bases. Sequenced: PBMCs. The DNA sequence follows: TGTGCCATCAACGCGGGAGGGCCCAGCGGGCAGTTCTTC. It encodes CAINAGGPSGQFF.